A single sample gave rise to the 5 T cell receptor beta chains below, sequenced in a study of PD-L1 blockade in urothelial cancer. Stated time point: peripheral blood 6 weeks after treatment start. Clones were sequenced by immunoSEQ multiplex PCR, and TCRdb holds only the in-frame ones, with some missing. The sample lists more than 90,000 clones; approximately 90% were seen once. The sample was PBMCs, taken around atezolizumab (anti-PD-L1) treatment. These receptors all stem from a man between 60 and 75 years old with urothelial cancer.

This chain links TRBV5-1 with TRBJ2-7, with D possibly TRBD1 on 6 matching bases. Germline V CDR1 and CDR2: SGHRS, YFSETQ. Trimming shortened V by 3 bases and J by 3 bases, and 10 bases separated the two germline ends. This CDR3 spans 13 amino acids. The CDR3 protein is CASSYSGVYEQYF. CDR3 in DNA: TGCGCCAGCAGCTATTCAGGGGTCTACGAGCAGTACTTC.

The chain carries TRBV19 and TRBJ2-3; a possible D gene is TRBD1 (5 bases). Germline CDR1 is LNHDA and CDR2 is SQIVND (reference sequence). The germline V and J ends were trimmed by 1 base and 0 bases, with 14 bases remaining between them. This CDR3 has 17 amino acids. The CDR3 DNA is TGTGCCAGTAGTATAGCAGACGGACAACCTAGCACAGATACGCAGTATTTT. Protein: CASSIADGQPSTDTQYF.

J is TRBJ1-2 and V is TRBV5-6, with 9 nucleotides matching TRBD1. CDR3 size: 13 residues. In germline, CDR1 is SGHDT, CDR2 YYEEEE. V was clipped by 1 base and J by 7 bases; unmatched bases: 2. CDR3 amino acids: CASSLTGGFGYTF. CDR3 sequence (DNA): TGTGCCAGCAGCTTGACAGGGGGCTTTGGCTACACCTTC.

The genes are TRBV2 and TRBJ1-6, with a tentative D call TRBD1 (6 bases). The CDR3 runs 14 residues. The V and J ends lost 8 bases and 9 bases respectively, with 17 bases between them. CDR1 is SNHLY and CDR2 is FYNNEI in the germline V gene. In nucleotides, the CDR3 is TGTGCCAGCGGAGGACAGACGGTCGGTTCACCCCTCCACTTT. Its protein is CASGGQTVGSPLHF.

This rearrangement joins TRBV19 to TRBJ1-4; weak D call: TRBD1 (5 bases). This CDR3 spans 15 amino acids. The V gene's germline CDR1 is LNHDA and CDR2 SQIVND (reference sequence). Deletions cut 2 bases from V and 3 bases from J, with 10 bases between. The CDR3 DNA follows: TGTGCCAGTAGTATACCTGCGGGGCCTAATGAAAAACTGTTTTTT. Translated: CASSIPAGPNEKLFF.